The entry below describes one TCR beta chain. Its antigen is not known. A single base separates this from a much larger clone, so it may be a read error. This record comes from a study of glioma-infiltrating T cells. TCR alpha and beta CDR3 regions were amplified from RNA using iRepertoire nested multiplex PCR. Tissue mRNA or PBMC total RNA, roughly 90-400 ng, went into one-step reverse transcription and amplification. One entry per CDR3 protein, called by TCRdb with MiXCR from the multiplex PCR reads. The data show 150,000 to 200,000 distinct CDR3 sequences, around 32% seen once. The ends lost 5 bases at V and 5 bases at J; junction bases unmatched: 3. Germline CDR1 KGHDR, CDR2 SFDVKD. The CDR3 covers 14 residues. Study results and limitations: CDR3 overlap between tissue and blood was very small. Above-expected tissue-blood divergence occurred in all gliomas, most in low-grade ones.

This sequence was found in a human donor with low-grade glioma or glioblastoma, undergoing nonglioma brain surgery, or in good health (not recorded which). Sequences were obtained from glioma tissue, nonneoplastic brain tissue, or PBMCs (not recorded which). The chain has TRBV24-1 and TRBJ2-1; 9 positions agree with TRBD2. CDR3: CATSVASGNNEQFF. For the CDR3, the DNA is TGTGCCACCAGTGTGGCTAGCGGGAACAATGAGCAGTTCTTC.